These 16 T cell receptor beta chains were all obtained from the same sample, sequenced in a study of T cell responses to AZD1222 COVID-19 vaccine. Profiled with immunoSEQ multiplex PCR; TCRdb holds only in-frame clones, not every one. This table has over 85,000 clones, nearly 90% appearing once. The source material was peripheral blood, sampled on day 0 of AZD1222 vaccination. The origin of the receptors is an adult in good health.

The CDR3 region has the DNA TGTGCCAGCAGTGACTCACAGGGCGGAGGTGGCTACACCTTC. This gives the protein CASSDSQGGGGYTF. The rearrangement links TRBV6-4 to TRBJ1-2; possibly TRBD1 for D (6 bases). V shed 0 bases and J shed 7 bases, with 12 bases lying between them. CDR3 size: 14 residues. The V gene's germline CDR1 is MRHNA and CDR2 SNTAGT.

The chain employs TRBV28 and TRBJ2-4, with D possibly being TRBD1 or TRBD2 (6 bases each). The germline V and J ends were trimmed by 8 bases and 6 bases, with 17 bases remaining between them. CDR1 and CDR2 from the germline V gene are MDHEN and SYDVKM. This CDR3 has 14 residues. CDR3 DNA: TGTGCCAGCGCCGGGGGTCAGGGGAGAAACATTCAGTACTTC. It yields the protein CASAGGQGRNIQYF.

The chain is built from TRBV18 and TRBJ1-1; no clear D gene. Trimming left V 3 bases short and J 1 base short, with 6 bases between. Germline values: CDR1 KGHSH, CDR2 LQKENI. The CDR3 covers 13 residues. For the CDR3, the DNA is TGTGCCAGCTCACCCCTAGCGAACACTGAAGCTTTCTTT. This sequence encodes CASSPLANTEAFF.

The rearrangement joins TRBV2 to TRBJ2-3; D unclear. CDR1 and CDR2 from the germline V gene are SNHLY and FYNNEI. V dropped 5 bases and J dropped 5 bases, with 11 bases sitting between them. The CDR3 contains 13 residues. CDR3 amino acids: CASSIWPQDTQYF. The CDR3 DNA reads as TGTGCCAGCAGTATATGGCCCCAAGATACGCAGTATTTT.

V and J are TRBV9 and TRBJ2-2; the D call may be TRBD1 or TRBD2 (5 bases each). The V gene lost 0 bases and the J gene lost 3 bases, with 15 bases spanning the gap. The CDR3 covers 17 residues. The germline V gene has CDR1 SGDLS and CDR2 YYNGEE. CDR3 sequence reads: CASSVGGDGLYTGELFF. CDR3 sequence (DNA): TGTGCCAGCAGCGTAGGAGGGGACGGCCTTTACACCGGGGAGCTGTTTTTT.

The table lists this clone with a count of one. CDR3: CATEGASYNEQFF. Here the CDR3 DNA reads TGTGCCACCGAAGGGGCCTCCTACAATGAGCAGTTCTTC. The rearrangement uses TRBV6-5 and TRBJ2-1, with TRBD1 as a possible D gene (5 bases). V was pared by 10 bases and J by 0 bases, with 10 bases between. This CDR3 region has 13 residues. CDR1 and CDR2 from the germline V gene are MNHEY and SVGAGI.

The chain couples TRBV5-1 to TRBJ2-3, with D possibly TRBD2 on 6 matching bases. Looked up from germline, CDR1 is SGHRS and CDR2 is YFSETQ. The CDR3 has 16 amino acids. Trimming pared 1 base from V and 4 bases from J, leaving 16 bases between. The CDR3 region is CASSLTRDSRPDTQYF. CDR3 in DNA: TGCGCCAGCAGCTTGACCCGGGACTCCCGTCCAGATACGCAGTATTTT.

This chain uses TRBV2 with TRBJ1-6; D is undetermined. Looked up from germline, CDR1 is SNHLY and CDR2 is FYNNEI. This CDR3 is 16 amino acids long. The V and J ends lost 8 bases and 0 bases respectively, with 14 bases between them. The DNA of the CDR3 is TGTGCCAGCGGAAGACGGCTTAGCTCCTATAATTCACCCCTCCACTTT. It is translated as CASGRRLSSYNSPLHF. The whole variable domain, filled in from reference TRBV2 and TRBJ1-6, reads EPEVTQTPSHQVTQMGQEVILRCVPISNHLYFYWYRQILGQKVEFLVSFYNNEISEKSEIFDDQFSVERPDGSNFTLKIRSTKLEDSAMYFCASGRRLSSYNSPLHFGNGTRLTVT.

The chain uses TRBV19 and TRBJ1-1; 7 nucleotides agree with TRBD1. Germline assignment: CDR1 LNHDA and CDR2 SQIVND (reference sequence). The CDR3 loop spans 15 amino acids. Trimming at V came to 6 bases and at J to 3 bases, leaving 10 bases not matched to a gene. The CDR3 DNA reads TGTGCCAGTAGCGCAGGGGGAGGTCGGTACACTGAAGCTTTCTTT. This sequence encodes CASSAGGGRYTEAFF.

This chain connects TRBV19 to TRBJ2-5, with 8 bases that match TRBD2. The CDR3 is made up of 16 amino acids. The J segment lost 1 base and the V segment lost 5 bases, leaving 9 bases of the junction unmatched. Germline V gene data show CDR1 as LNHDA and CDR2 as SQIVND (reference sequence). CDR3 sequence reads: CASSGPGLAGQETQYF. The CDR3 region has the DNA TGTGCCAGTAGTGGCCCGGGGCTAGCGGGCCAAGAGACCCAGTACTTC.

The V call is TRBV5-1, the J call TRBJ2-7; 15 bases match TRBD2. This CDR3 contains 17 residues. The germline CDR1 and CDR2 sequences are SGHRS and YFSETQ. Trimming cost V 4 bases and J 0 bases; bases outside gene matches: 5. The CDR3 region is CASSPGLAGGISYEQYF. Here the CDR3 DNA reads TGCGCCAGCAGCCCGGGACTAGCGGGGGGAATCTCCTACGAGCAGTACTTC.

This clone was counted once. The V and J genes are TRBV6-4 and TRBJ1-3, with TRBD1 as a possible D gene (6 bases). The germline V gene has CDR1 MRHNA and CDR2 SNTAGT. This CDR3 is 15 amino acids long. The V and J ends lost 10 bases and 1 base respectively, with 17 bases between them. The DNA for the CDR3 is TGTGCCATCGCCTACAGGGACTCGTCTGGAAACACCATATATTTT. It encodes CAIAYRDSSGNTIYF.

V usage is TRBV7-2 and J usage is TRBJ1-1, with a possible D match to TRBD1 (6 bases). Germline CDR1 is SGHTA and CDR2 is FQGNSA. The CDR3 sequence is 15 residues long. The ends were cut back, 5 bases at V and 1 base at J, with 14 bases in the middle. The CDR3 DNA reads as TGTGCCAGCAGCGCTGGTCTGGGGGCGAACACTGAAGCTTTCTTT. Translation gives CASSAGLGANTEAFF.

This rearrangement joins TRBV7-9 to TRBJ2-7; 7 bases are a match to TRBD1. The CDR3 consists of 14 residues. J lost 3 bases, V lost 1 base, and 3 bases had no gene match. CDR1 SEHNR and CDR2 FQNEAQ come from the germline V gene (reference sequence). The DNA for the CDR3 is TGTGCCAGCAGCTTAGGGACAGGATTCTACGAGCAGTACTTC. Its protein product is CASSLGTGFYEQYF.

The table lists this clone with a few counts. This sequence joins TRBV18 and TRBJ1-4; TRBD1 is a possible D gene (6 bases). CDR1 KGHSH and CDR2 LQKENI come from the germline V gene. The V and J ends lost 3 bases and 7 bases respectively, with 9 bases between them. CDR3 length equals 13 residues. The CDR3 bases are TGTGCCAGCTCACCGGCAGGGGCTGAAAAACTGTTTTTT. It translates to CASSPAGAEKLFF.

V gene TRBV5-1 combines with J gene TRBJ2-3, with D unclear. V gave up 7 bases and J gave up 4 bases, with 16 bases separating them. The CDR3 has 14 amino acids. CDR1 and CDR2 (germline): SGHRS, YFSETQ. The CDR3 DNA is TGCGCCAGCGATACGGGCCTCGTGGCAGATACGCAGTATTTT. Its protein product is CASDTGLVADTQYF. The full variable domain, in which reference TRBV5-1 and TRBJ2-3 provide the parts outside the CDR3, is KAGVTQTPRYLIKTRGQQVTLSCSPISGHRSVSWYQQTPGQGLQFLFEYFSETQRNKGNFPGRFSGRQFSNSRSEMNVSTLELGDSALYLCASDTGLVADTQYFGPGTRLTVL.